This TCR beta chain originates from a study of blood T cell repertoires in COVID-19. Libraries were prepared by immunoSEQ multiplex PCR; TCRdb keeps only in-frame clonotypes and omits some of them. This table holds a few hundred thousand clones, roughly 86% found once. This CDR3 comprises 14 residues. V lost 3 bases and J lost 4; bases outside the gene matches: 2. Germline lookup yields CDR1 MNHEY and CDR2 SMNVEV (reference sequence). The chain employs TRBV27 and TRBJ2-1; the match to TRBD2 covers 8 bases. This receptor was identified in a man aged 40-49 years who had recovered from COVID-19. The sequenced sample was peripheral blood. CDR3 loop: CASSLTSEYNEQFF. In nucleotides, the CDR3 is TGTGCCAGCAGTTTGACTAGCGAATACAATGAGCAGTTCTTC.